The 21 T cell receptor beta chains below come from one sample, sequenced in a study of blood T cell repertoires in COVID-19. Measured with immunoSEQ multiplex PCR; TCRdb has only the in-frame clones, and not every one. The sample includes about 250,000 clones, about 85% of them seen just once. The sequenced sample consisted of peripheral blood. These receptors were taken from a man aged 18-30 years with active or convalescent COVID-19.

This sequence joins TRBV6-1 and TRBJ2-1, with D perhaps TRBD1 (6 bases). Germline V gene data show CDR1 as MNHNS and CDR2 as SASEGT. The CDR3 sequence is 17 residues long. Trimming left V 0 bases short and J 13 bases short, with 25 bases between. DNA of the CDR3: TGTGCCAGCAGTGAAGCGCACTCCCAGGGGAATCCAAAGGTTCAGTTCTTC. Its protein is CASSEAHSQGNPKVQFF.

The chain couples TRBV5-5 to TRBJ1-1; D is undetermined. Germline values: CDR1 SGHKS, CDR2 YYEKEE (reference sequence). Trimming removed 1 base at V and 0 bases at J, with 7 bases between. This CDR3 comprises 14 residues. The CDR3 here is CASSLSQLNTEAFF. DNA of the CDR3: TGTGCCAGCAGCTTGTCACAGTTGAACACTGAAGCTTTCTTT.

This clone was seen more than once but under ten times. This chain's CDR3 is CASRAAGEATGELFF. In DNA, the CDR3 is TGTGCCAGCAGGGCCGCGGGAGAGGCCACCGGGGAGCTGTTTTTT. This sequence joins TRBV6-5 and TRBJ2-2, with TRBD2 identical over 7 bases. Trimming cost V 6 bases and J 4 bases; bases outside gene matches: 8. This CDR3 is built from 15 residues. CDR1 is MNHEY, CDR2 SVGAGI, per germline.

The chain carries TRBV7-8 and TRBJ1-6; 7 bases map to TRBD1. Per germline, CDR1 SGHVS and CDR2 FQNEAQ. J gave up 7 bases and V 5 bases, and 14 bases lay outside the gene matches. The length of the CDR3 is 17 residues. DNA of the CDR3: TGTGCCAGCAGCCCGCAAACCAGGACAGGCCAGAATTCACCCCTCCACTTT. It translates to CASSPQTRTGQNSPLHF.

V is TRBV12-3 or TRBV12-4 and J is TRBJ2-3; the D is unclear. This CDR3 has 13 residues. V lost 2 bases and J 12 bases, leaving 15 bases between the germline ends. As DNA, the CDR3 is TGTGCCAGCAGTTTATCGGCCAGGCACGGACAGTATTTT. Its protein product is CASSLSARHGQYF.

This sequence joins TRBV19 and TRBJ1-2, with 8 bases aligning to TRBD1. V was clipped by 5 bases and J by 6 bases; unmatched bases: 11. Germline V gene lookup returns CDR1 LNHDA and CDR2 SQIVND (reference sequence). This CDR3 region has 15 residues. The CDR3 reads CASSPNRGASHGYTF. The CDR3 DNA reads as TGTGCCAGTAGTCCGAACAGGGGGGCCTCCCATGGCTACACCTTC.

The CDR3 bases are TGTGCCAGCAGCTCCGGGACATCCTACGAGCAGTACTTC. This gives the protein CASSSGTSYEQYF. The V gene is TRBV7-2, the J gene TRBJ2-7; tentative D call: TRBD1 (6 bases). Germline CDR1 and CDR2: SGHTA and FQGNSA. V was cut by 4 bases and J by 1 base, with 8 bases left in between. The CDR3 spans 13 residues.

This chain connects TRBV28 to TRBJ2-2; D is unresolved. This CDR3 spans 15 amino acids. V was clipped by 3 bases and J by 11 bases, with 19 bases between them. Germline V gene data show CDR1 as MDHEN and CDR2 as SYDVKM. This CDR3 reads CASSLTFSSGGELFF. The CDR3 DNA is TGTGCCAGCAGTTTGACCTTCTCATCAGGTGGAGAGCTGTTTTTT.

This clone showed up just a few times. The gene calls are TRBV5-1 and TRBJ2-5, with TRBD2 as a possible D gene (6 bases). Germline CDR1 reads SGHRS; CDR2 reads YFSETQ. The CDR3 is made up of 13 amino acids. Trimming pared 2 bases from V and 4 bases from J, leaving 9 bases between. CDR3 in amino acids: CASSLLARETQYF. CDR3 coding DNA: TGCGCCAGCAGCTTACTAGCCCGAGAGACCCAGTACTTC.

The J gene is TRBJ1-2, the V gene TRBV7-9; D not resolved. Germline lookup yields CDR1 SEHNR and CDR2 FQNEAQ (reference sequence). The CDR3 loop spans 14 amino acids. V lost 2 bases, J lost 2 bases, and 9 bases lay in between. The CDR3 spells CASSLLSENYGYTF. The CDR3 bases are TGTGCCAGCAGCTTACTATCGGAGAACTATGGCTACACCTTC.

This clone was observed a few times. The rearrangement joins TRBV5-5 to TRBJ1-2, with 7 bases matching TRBD1. The length of the CDR3 is 15 residues. Germline V gene data show CDR1 as SGHKS and CDR2 as YYEKEE (reference sequence). Trimming took 0 bases from V and 4 from J; bases not matched to a gene: 6. The CDR3 sequence: CASSLATGASYGYTF. The CDR3 region has the DNA TGTGCCAGCAGCTTGGCAACAGGGGCTAGCTATGGCTACACCTTC.

The V gene is TRBV6-5, the J gene TRBJ2-7; 8 positions agree with TRBD1. The junction had 5 bases not matched to a gene; V was cut back by 3 bases and J by 4 bases. The CDR3 length is 14 residues. Germline V gene lookup returns CDR1 MNHEY and CDR2 SVGAGI. The DNA for the CDR3 is TGTGCCAGCAGTTATGGGGACAGGCTTTACGAGCAGTACTTC. Its translation is CASSYGDRLYEQYF.

This chain links TRBV28 with TRBJ1-4, with a tentative D call TRBD1 (5 bases). Trimming removed 0 bases from V and 4 bases from J, with 15 bases in between. Germline V gene sequence: CDR1 MDHEN, CDR2 SYDVKM. CDR3 length: 17 residues. CDR3 loop: CASSLWAEGADNEKLFF. The CDR3 region has the DNA TGTGCCAGCAGTTTATGGGCTGAAGGGGCCGATAATGAAAAACTGTTTTTT.

In the case of this clone: Other DNA sequences in this specimen translate into the identical CDR3. CDR3 sequence (DNA): TGTGCCAGCAGCTTAGGACAGGGTAGCACAGATACGCAGTATTTT. Amino acid sequence: CASSLGQGSTDTQYF. The chain is built from TRBV7-2 and TRBJ2-3; 7 bases are shared with TRBD1. The CDR3 covers 15 residues. CDR1 is SGHTA, CDR2 FQGNSA, per germline. Unmatched junction bases numbered 1, after V lost 1 base and J lost 0 bases.

The chain combines TRBV7-2 with TRBJ1-2; 11 nucleotides match TRBD1. After removal of 5 bases from V and 4 bases from J, the junction contained 3 bases not matched to a gene. Germline CDR1 SGHTA, CDR2 FQGNSA. The CDR3 is made up of 14 amino acids. The CDR3 nucleotides are TGTGCCAGCAGCCGGACAGGGGGCCTCTATGGCTACACCTTC. Amino acids: CASSRTGGLYGYTF.

The chain joins TRBV24-1 to TRBJ2-6; 8 bases align to TRBD2. Germline CDR1 reads KGHDR; CDR2 reads SFDVKD. The CDR3 totals 16 residues. V lost 3 bases to trimming and J lost 3 bases; unmatched junction nucleotides: 3. The CDR3 DNA reads as TGTGCCACCAGTGATCGCGGGGGGAATGGGGCCAACGTCCTGACTTTC. It is translated as CATSDRGGNGANVLTF.

This clone has a handful of counts. The CDR3 sequence is CASSLAHLDEQYF. CDR3 nucleotide sequence: TGTGCCAGCAGCTTAGCTCACTTGGACGAGCAGTACTTC. The gene calls are TRBV7-3 and TRBJ2-7; D is undetermined. Germline CDR1 is SGHTA and CDR2 is FQGTGA. This CDR3 has 13 residues. Trimming shortened V by 2 bases and J by 5 bases, and 10 bases separated the two germline ends. The full variable domain, rest sourced from reference TRBV7-3 and TRBJ2-7, is GAGVSQTPSNKVTEKGKYVELRCDPISGHTALYWYRQSLGQGPEFLIYFQGTGAADDSGLPNDRFFAVRPEGSVSTLKIQRTERGDSAVYLCASSLAHLDEQYFGPGTRLTVT.

The chain links TRBV20-1 to TRBJ1-5; D unresolved. The CDR3 runs to 14 residues. Germline V gene lookup returns CDR1 DFQATT and CDR2 SNEGSKA (reference sequence). The V end lost 3 bases, the J end lost 0 bases, and 9 bases lay between the germline ends. CDR3 nucleotides: TGCAGTGCTAGTGTCGGGGATAGCAATCAGCCCCAGCATTTT. It specifies CSASVGDSNQPQHF.

This clone has a handful of counts. This chain uses TRBV28 with TRBJ1-3; tentatively, D is TRBD1 (6 bases). Germline V lookup: CDR1 MDHEN, CDR2 SYDVKM. The CDR3 is 15 amino acids. The V end lost 7 bases, the J end lost 3 bases, and 16 bases lay between the germline ends. CDR3 region: CASKFRGAGGNTIYF. CDR3 sequence (DNA): TGTGCCAGCAAATTTCGGGGGGCAGGTGGAAACACCATATATTTT.

This CDR3 reads CASSLVAASTDTQYF. The CDR3, as DNA: TGTGCCAGCAGCTTAGTGGCGGCTAGCACAGATACGCAGTATTTT. The chain links TRBV7-3 to TRBJ2-3; D remains unclear. Trimming removed 2 bases at V and 0 bases at J, with 9 bases between. From germline, CDR1 is SGHTA and CDR2 FQGTGA. The CDR3 covers 15 residues.

The V gene is TRBV10-3, the J gene TRBJ1-2, with TRBD1 identical over 8 bases. The CDR3 loop spans 15 amino acids. The germline V gene encodes CDR1 ENHRY and CDR2 SYGVKD. With 6 bases clipped from V and 1 base from J, the junction kept 7 bases outside the gene matches. CDR3 DNA sequence: TGTGCCATCAGAAACCGGACAGGGAATAACTATGGCTACACCTTC. Translation: CAIRNRTGNNYGYTF.